Each of the 9 T cell receptor beta chains below was sequenced from the same sample in a study of shared clonotypes between healthy human individuals. Sequencing used immunoSEQ multiplex PCR; TCRdb keeps in-frame clones, though not all of them. The sample contains fewer than 550,000 clones, 75% to 80% of which appear only once. Sequenced input: PBMCs. These receptors were obtained from a woman between 40 and 55 years old in good health. Some clones in this sample may be carry-over from other donors' samples.

V and J are TRBV7-3 and TRBJ2-3; 7 bases are shared with TRBD2. Germline CDR1 SGHTA, CDR2 FQGTGA. This CDR3 is built from 16 residues. V gave up 2 bases and J gave up 4 bases; unmatched junction bases: 9. The CDR3 DNA sequence: TGTGCCAGCAGCTTAGTAGGGGCGGGAGCCGCAGATACGCAGTATTTT. Encoded protein: CASSLVGAGAADTQYF.

The rearrangement uses TRBV28 and TRBJ2-1; no reliable D call. The CDR3 extends over 15 amino acids. CDR1 is MDHEN and CDR2 is SYDVKM in the germline V gene. The V end was cut by 5 bases, the J end by 2 bases, with 13 bases between. This CDR3 reads CASSTQRAPYNEQFF. The CDR3 DNA reads TGTGCCAGCAGTACGCAAAGGGCCCCCTACAATGAGCAGTTCTTC.

The gene calls are TRBV21-1 and TRBJ2-5; TRBD1 reflects the table's D call only, with no check against the DNA. TRBV21-1 is noted as a pseudogene. This CDR3 has 16 amino acids. This CDR3 is CASSWTDRTPQETQYF. The CDR3 nucleotides read TGTGCCAGCAGCTGGACGGACAGGACGCCACAAGAGACCCAGTACTTC.

A few counts support this clone. The chain uses TRBV5-5 and TRBJ1-2, with D unresolved. The CDR3 is 14 amino acids. The germline V gene has CDR1 SGHKS and CDR2 YYEKEE (reference sequence). Trimming left V 1 base short and J 2 bases short, with 9 bases between. This CDR3 is CASSLLQLNYGYTF. Here the CDR3 DNA reads TGTGCCAGCAGCTTGCTACAGTTAAACTATGGCTACACCTTC.

The rearrangement joins TRBV6-1 to TRBJ1-5; weak D call: TRBD1 (5 bases). This CDR3 spans 15 amino acids. The V gene's germline CDR1 is MNHNS and CDR2 SASEGT. V was trimmed by 4 bases and J by 0 bases, leaving 10 bases between them. The CDR3 reads CASSVDSYSNQPQHF. Here the CDR3 DNA reads TGTGCCAGCAGTGTCGACAGCTATAGCAATCAGCCCCAGCATTTT.

A remark on this clone: One junction end does not reproduce the germline sequence, and a read error may be involved. The chain combines TRBV15 with TRBJ2-7; D might be TRBD2 (5 bases). This CDR3 comprises 15 residues. Germline loops: CDR1 LNHNV, CDR2 YYDKDF (reference sequence). The CDR3 region has the DNA TGTGCCACCAGCAGAGCCCGGGGTTCCTCCCACGAGCAGTACTTC. It codes for CATSRARGSSHEQYF.

CDR3 residues: CAWSVDSAQETQYF. CDR3 DNA: TGTGCCTGGAGTGTGGATAGCGCACAAGAGACCCAGTACTTC. V is TRBV30 and J is TRBJ2-5; possible D gene TRBD2, 5 bases. CDR3 length: 14 amino acids. V was pared by 0 bases and J by 2 bases, with 10 bases between. The germline V gene has CDR1 GTSNPN and CDR2 SVGIG (reference sequence).

This chain uses TRBV27 with TRBJ1-2, with D unresolved. V was cut by 0 bases and J by 5 bases, with 16 bases left in between. Looked up from germline, CDR1 is MNHEY and CDR2 is SMNVEV (reference sequence). There are 16 residues in the CDR3. This chain's CDR3 is CASSLSLSGGPYGYTF. In DNA, the CDR3 is TGTGCCAGCAGTTTATCGTTGTCAGGAGGACCTTATGGCTACACCTTC.

The CDR3 sequence is CASSQDIPGEKLFF. CDR3 DNA: TGCGCCAGCAGCCAAGATATTCCAGGGGAAAAACTGTTTTTT. The chain is built from TRBV4-3 and TRBJ1-4; tentatively, D is TRBD1 (5 bases). The germline CDR1 and CDR2 sequences are LGHNA and YSLEER. V was trimmed by 0 bases and J by 8 bases, leaving 10 bases between them. CDR3 size: 14 residues.